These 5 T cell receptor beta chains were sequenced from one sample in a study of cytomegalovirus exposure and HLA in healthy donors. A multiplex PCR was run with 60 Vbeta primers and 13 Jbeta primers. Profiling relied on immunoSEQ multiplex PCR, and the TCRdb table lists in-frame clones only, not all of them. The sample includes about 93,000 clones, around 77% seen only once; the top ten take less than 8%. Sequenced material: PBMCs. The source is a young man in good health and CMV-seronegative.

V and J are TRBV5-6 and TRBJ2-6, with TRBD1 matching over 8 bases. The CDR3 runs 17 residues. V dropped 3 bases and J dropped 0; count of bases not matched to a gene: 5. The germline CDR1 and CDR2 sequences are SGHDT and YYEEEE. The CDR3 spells CASSSGQGASGANVLTF. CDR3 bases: TGTGCCAGCAGCTCGGGGCAGGGGGCCTCTGGGGCCAACGTCCTGACTTTC. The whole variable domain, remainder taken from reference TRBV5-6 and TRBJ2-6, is DAGVTQSPTHLIKTRGQQVTLRCSPKSGHDTVSWYQQALGQGPQFIFQYYEEEERQRGNFPDRFSGHQFPNYSSELNVNALLLGDSALYLCASSSGQGASGANVLTFGAGSRLTVL.

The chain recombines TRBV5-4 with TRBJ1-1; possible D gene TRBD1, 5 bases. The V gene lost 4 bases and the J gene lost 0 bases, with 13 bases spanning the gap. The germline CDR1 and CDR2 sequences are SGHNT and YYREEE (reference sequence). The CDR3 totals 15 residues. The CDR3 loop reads CASSPPGGVNTEAFF. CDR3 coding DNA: TGTGCCAGCAGCCCCCCGGGGGGGGTGAACACTGAAGCTTTCTTT.

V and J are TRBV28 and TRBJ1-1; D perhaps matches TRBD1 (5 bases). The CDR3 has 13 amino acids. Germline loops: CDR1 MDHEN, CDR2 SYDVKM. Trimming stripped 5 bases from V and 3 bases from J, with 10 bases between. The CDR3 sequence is CASSGQGYTEAFF. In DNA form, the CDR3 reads TGTGCCAGCAGTGGGCAGGGCTACACTGAAGCTTTCTTT.

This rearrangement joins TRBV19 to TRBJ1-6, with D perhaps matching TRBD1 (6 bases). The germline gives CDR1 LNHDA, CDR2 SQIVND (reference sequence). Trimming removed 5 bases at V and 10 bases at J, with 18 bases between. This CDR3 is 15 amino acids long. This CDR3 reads CASSSNWGPESPLHF. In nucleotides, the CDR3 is TGTGCCAGTAGTTCCAACTGGGGGCCTGAATCACCCCTCCACTTT.

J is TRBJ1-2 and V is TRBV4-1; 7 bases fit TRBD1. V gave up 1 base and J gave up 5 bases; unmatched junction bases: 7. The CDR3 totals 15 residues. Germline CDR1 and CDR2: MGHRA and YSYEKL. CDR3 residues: CASSQGGGMGYGYTF. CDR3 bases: TGCGCCAGCAGCCAAGGAGGGGGCATGGGGTATGGCTACACCTTC.